One TCR beta chain is described in this entry. The antigen remains unidentified. The CDR3 contains 14 residues. Trimming took 0 bases from V and 0 from J, leaving 5 bases between them. Germline CDR1 MNHEY, CDR2 SVGAGI. Method: immunoSEQ multiplex PCR; TCRdb's copy keeps in-frame clones and lacks some. The sample includes over 150,000 clones, around 88% of them seen just once. This specimen comes from a study of T cell responses to AZD1222 COVID-19 vaccine. Study-level results: Of the AZD1222 recipients, only 5 or 6 were seropositive at baseline. Repertoire samples came only from after the peak T cell response. An increase in Spike-specific TCR breadth and depth was observed after two AZD1222 doses.

The sequence came from an adult who received the AZD1222 COVID-19 vaccine. Specimen: peripheral blood, collected 28 days after the second AZD1222 dose. The chain has TRBV6-5 and TRBJ1-1; no definite D call. For the CDR3, the DNA is TGTGCCAGCAGTTACTCGCCTGTGAACACTGAAGCTTTCTTT. It yields the protein CASSYSPVNTEAFF.